Listed below are T cell receptor beta chains from one sample, sequenced in a study of blood T cell repertoires in COVID-19. Clones were sequenced by immunoSEQ multiplex PCR, and TCRdb holds only the in-frame ones, with some missing. The repertoire consists of some 260,000 clones, with about 90% occurring once and the leading ten covering around 6%. Sequenced sample: PBMCs or T cells enriched from blood (not recorded which). Receptors originate from a woman aged 25 to 45 with acute COVID-19. Each CDR3 is given with its conserved first and last residue. Fields, in order: D gene, J gene, CDR3 length, V gene, clone size, CDR3 DNA, CDR3 protein. A D gene is named only where the DNA matches it firmly. Rows may omit the clone size; those that give it use once, few, many or a size class.

d_call: TRBD1; j_call: TRBJ1-2; cdr3_length: 14; v_call: TRBV6-2/TRBV6-3; clone_size: .; cdr3_nt: TGTGCCAGCAGTTTGGGACAGGGCTCCTATGGCTACACCTTC; cdr3_aa: CASSLGQGSYGYTF
d_call: .; j_call: TRBJ1-1; cdr3_length: 13; v_call: TRBV19; clone_size: .; cdr3_nt: TGTGCCGCCCGAGGTTTGCTGAACACTGAAGCTTTCTTT; cdr3_aa: CAARGLLNTEAFF
d_call: TRBD1; j_call: TRBJ2-3; cdr3_length: 16; v_call: TRBV27; clone_size: .; cdr3_nt: TGTGCCAGCAGCCAAGGCCGGGACAGAGTCACAGATACGCAGTATTTT; cdr3_aa: CASSQGRDRVTDTQYF
d_call: TRBD1; j_call: TRBJ2-7; cdr3_length: 14; v_call: TRBV5-1; clone_size: once; cdr3_nt: TGCGCCAGCAGCTTAAGACAGGGGGCGGGAGAGCAGTACTTC; cdr3_aa: CASSLRQGAGEQYF
d_call: TRBD2; j_call: TRBJ2-7; cdr3_length: 12; v_call: TRBV28; clone_size: .; cdr3_nt: TGTGCCAGCAGTACTAGCGGCTACGAGCAGTACTTC; cdr3_aa: CASSTSGYEQYF
d_call: TRBD1; j_call: TRBJ1-2; cdr3_length: 14; v_call: TRBV5-5; clone_size: .; cdr3_nt: TGTGCCAGCAGCTTGTGGGACAGGGCCGAGGGCTACACCTTC; cdr3_aa: CASSLWDRAEGYTF
d_call: TRBD1; j_call: TRBJ2-5; cdr3_length: 14; v_call: TRBV9; clone_size: .; cdr3_nt: TGTGCCAGCAGCTCAAGGACAGGGGCAGAGACCCAGTACTTC; cdr3_aa: CASSSRTGAETQYF
d_call: .; j_call: TRBJ1-3; cdr3_length: 15; v_call: TRBV28; clone_size: .; cdr3_nt: TGTGCCAGCAGTTTACCGGGGAGCTCTGGAAACACCATATATTTT; cdr3_aa: CASSLPGSSGNTIYF
d_call: .; j_call: TRBJ1-2; cdr3_length: 15; v_call: TRBV3-1/TRBV3-2; clone_size: few; cdr3_nt: TGTGCCAGCAGCCAAGATTTGGAGGGGAGAGGTGGCTACACCTTC; cdr3_aa: CASSQDLEGRGGYTF
d_call: .; j_call: TRBJ2-1; cdr3_length: 14; v_call: TRBV6-5; clone_size: .; cdr3_nt: TGTGCCAGCAGGGCAACAGGGATCTACAATGAGCAGTTCTTC; cdr3_aa: CASRATGIYNEQFF
d_call: .; j_call: TRBJ2-3; cdr3_length: 12; v_call: TRBV12-3/TRBV12-4; clone_size: .; cdr3_nt: TGTGCCAGCAGTTCAAACGGGAATACGCAGTATTTT; cdr3_aa: CASSSNGNTQYF
d_call: .; j_call: TRBJ1-3; cdr3_length: 14; v_call: TRBV7-2; clone_size: few; cdr3_nt: TGTGCCAGCAGACATACGGGGGCTGGAAACACCATATATTTT; cdr3_aa: CASRHTGAGNTIYF
d_call: TRBD2; j_call: TRBJ2-5; cdr3_length: 18; v_call: TRBV7-8; clone_size: .; cdr3_nt: TGTGCCAGCAGCTTAGGGTCTTCGTCGCGGGAGTCCGGGGAGACCCAGTACTTC; cdr3_aa: CASSLGSSSRESGETQYF
d_call: .; j_call: TRBJ2-3; cdr3_length: 16; v_call: TRBV25-1; clone_size: .; cdr3_nt: TGTGCCAGCAGTGACCAGACCGGGACACCGAGTGATACGCAGTATTTT; cdr3_aa: CASSDQTGTPSDTQYF
d_call: TRBD2; j_call: TRBJ2-2; cdr3_length: 19; v_call: TRBV9; clone_size: .; cdr3_nt: TGTGCCAGCAGCATCGGGACTAGCGGGAGATTGAGCTCGGGCGGGGAGCTGTTTTTT; cdr3_aa: CASSIGTSGRLSSGGELFF
d_call: .; j_call: TRBJ2-7; cdr3_length: 13; v_call: TRBV28; clone_size: few; cdr3_nt: TGTGCCATCACCTCCAGGGCATCCTACGAGCAGTACTTC; cdr3_aa: CAITSRASYEQYF
d_call: TRBD1; j_call: TRBJ1-2; cdr3_length: 16; v_call: TRBV6-5; clone_size: .; cdr3_nt: TGTGCCAGCAGTTACTTGAAACACACAGGGGCAGGAGGCTACACCTTC; cdr3_aa: CASSYLKHTGAGGYTF
d_call: .; j_call: TRBJ2-3; cdr3_length: 13; v_call: TRBV18; clone_size: .; cdr3_nt: TGTGCCAGCTCACCGGAGGTGGGTGATACGCAGTATTTT; cdr3_aa: CASSPEVGDTQYF
d_call: TRBD2; j_call: TRBJ2-1; cdr3_length: 15; v_call: TRBV6-2/TRBV6-3; clone_size: .; cdr3_nt: TGTGCCAGCAGTTCGAGCGGGGGCTCCTACAATGAGCAGTTCTTC; cdr3_aa: CASSSSGGSYNEQFF
d_call: TRBD1; j_call: TRBJ1-2; cdr3_length: 14; v_call: TRBV3-1/TRBV3-2; clone_size: .; cdr3_nt: TGTGCCAGCAGCCAAGAGGGGGACAGCTATGGCTACACCTTC; cdr3_aa: CASSQEGDSYGYTF
d_call: .; j_call: TRBJ1-6; cdr3_length: 15; v_call: TRBV14; clone_size: .; cdr3_nt: TGTGCCAGCAGCCAAGACCAGGGCTATAATTCACCCCTCCACTTT; cdr3_aa: CASSQDQGYNSPLHF
d_call: TRBD1; j_call: TRBJ1-5; cdr3_length: 16; v_call: TRBV27; clone_size: few; cdr3_nt: TGTGCCAGCAGTTTAGCAGGGGGCTCTAGCAATCAGCCCCAGCATTTT; cdr3_aa: CASSLAGGSSNQPQHF